This T cell receptor (beta chain) was retrieved from a study of glioma-infiltrating T cells after dendritic cell vaccination. Some clones are missing from TCRdb's copy, which holds only in-frame ones; the method was immunoSEQ multiplex PCR. The table includes about 73,000 clones, around 80% detected once. V lost 3 bases, J lost 7 bases, and 12 bases stayed unmatched. The CDR3 consists of 17 residues. Germline loops: CDR1 SGHDN, CDR2 FVKESK. The chain carries TRBV14 and TRBJ2-3; TRBD2 matches at 11 bases. Sample: blood, taken before dendritic cell vaccination. The receptor was derived from a human donor with glioblastoma. DNA for the CDR3: TGTGCCAGCAGCCATGCTTTAAGGACTAGCGGGCTTAATACGCAGTATTTT. Protein: CASSHALRTSGLNTQYF.